What follows are 27 T cell receptor beta chains derived from one specimen sequenced in a study of T cells after yellow fever vaccination. One entry per CDR3 protein, called by TCRdb with MiXCR from the 5' RACE reads. Of more than 110,000 distinct CDR3 sequences in the sample, approximately 6.6% were seen once. The sample in question was CD4+ T cells sorted from PBMCs, obtained 10 days after the yellow fever booster vaccination. Receptors were obtained from a young man who received the YFV17D yellow fever vaccine.

This clonotype was recorded at least ten times. V and J are TRBV29-1 and TRBJ2-5, with D maybe TRBD2 (5 bases). This CDR3 region has 13 residues. Germline V CDR1 and CDR2: SQVTM, ANQGSEA. Trimming removed 6 bases from V and 4 bases from J, with 15 bases in between. CDR3 nucleotide sequence: TGCAGCGTCCGGGGAGTAATGGGAGAGACCCAGTACTTC. Protein product: CSVRGVMGETQYF.

This clonotype was seen many times. This sequence joins TRBV11-2 and TRBJ2-7, with 9 nucleotides matching TRBD2. The CDR3 spans 18 residues. The germline CDR1 and CDR2 sequences are SGHAT and FQNNGV. V lost 0 bases to trimming and J lost 0 bases; unmatched junction nucleotides: 9. The CDR3 DNA follows: TGTGCCAGCAGCTTAGATTTCGGACTAGCGAAAAGCTCCTACGAGCAGTACTTC. Its protein product is CASSLDFGLAKSSYEQYF. Based on the CDR3 plus reference TRBV11-2 and TRBJ2-7, the full variable domain is EAGVAQSPRYKIIEKRQSVAFWCNPISGHATLYWYQQILGQGPKLLIQFQNNGVVDDSQLPKDRFSAERLKGVDSTLKIQPAKLEDSAVYLCASSLDFGLAKSSYEQYFGPGTRLTVT.

In the case of this clonotype: Being one base from a much bigger clone, this may be a read error. The V gene is TRBV20-1, the J gene TRBJ2-2; no clear D. This CDR3 has 16 residues. CDR1 and CDR2 from the germline V gene are DFQATT and SNEGSKA (reference sequence). The CDR3 sequence is CCARDRRPIAPGELFF. The CDR3 DNA sequence: TGCTGTGCTAGAGATCGTCGGCCGATCGCGCCCGGGGAGCTGTTTTTT.

This clonotype has a count of ten or more. J is TRBJ1-5 and V is TRBV20-1, with D tentatively TRBD1 (5 bases). Per germline, CDR1 DFQATT and CDR2 SNEGSKA (reference sequence). V shed 2 bases and J shed 7 bases, with 18 bases lying between them. The CDR3 has 15 residues. DNA of the CDR3: TGCAGTGCTAGAAATCAGAGACAGTTGGGACAGCCCCAGCATTTT. This sequence encodes CSARNQRQLGQPQHF.

This clonotype was counted at least ten times. The chain joins TRBV5-5 to TRBJ2-5; the match to TRBD1 covers 7 bases. The germline V gene encodes CDR1 SGHKS and CDR2 YYEKEE (reference sequence). The CDR3 has 16 amino acids. V dropped 0 bases and J dropped 1; count of bases not matched to a gene: 6. In DNA, the CDR3 is TGTGCCAGCAGCTTGGAGGGGACAGTCCTCCAAGAGACCCAGTACTTC. This sequence encodes CASSLEGTVLQETQYF.

This clonotype was recorded many times. The DNA of the CDR3 is TGTGCCAGCAGCCACGACGGCGGGGGTGAGCAGTTCTTC. Its translation is CASSHDGGGEQFF. The chain is built from TRBV6-5 and TRBJ2-1, with 7 bases fitting TRBD2. The CDR3 is 13 residues long. Looked up from germline, CDR1 is MNHEY and CDR2 is SVGAGI. Trimming cost V 6 bases and J 9 bases; bases outside gene matches: 8.

Turning to this clonotype: A much larger clone sits a single nucleotide away, making a read error possible. The genes are TRBV5-1 and TRBJ2-1, with 8 bases lining up with TRBD2. The germline CDR1 and CDR2 sequences are SGHRS and YFSETQ. This CDR3 region has 15 residues. In DNA form, the CDR3 reads TGCGCCAGCAGCTTCATAGCGGGACGAAACAATGCGCAGTTCTTC. Protein product: CASSFIAGRNNAQFF. Using reference TRBV5-1 and TRBJ2-1 for the parts outside the CDR3, the full variable domain is KAGVTQTPRYLIKTRGQQVTLSCSPISGHRSVSWYQQTPGQGLQFLFEYFSETQRNKGNFPGRFSGRQFSNSRSEMNVSTLELGDSALYLCASSFIAGRNNAQFFGPGTRLTVL.

The chain joins TRBV4-2 to TRBJ1-6; the D is unclear. Germline CDR1 LGHNA, CDR2 YNFKEQ. V was shortened by 0 bases and J by 9 bases, with 15 bases between the two germline ends. The CDR3 has 16 residues. CDR3: CASSQDLVPGGSPLHF. CDR3 sequence (DNA): TGTGCCAGCAGCCAAGATCTGGTGCCGGGCGGTTCACCCCTCCACTTT.

The chain joins TRBV5-4 to TRBJ2-3; no clear D gene. V was cut by 4 bases and J by 3 bases, with 18 bases left in between. The CDR3 runs 16 residues. The V gene's germline CDR1 is SGHNT and CDR2 YYREEE (reference sequence). This CDR3 is CASSRSSVALTDTQYF. The CDR3 nucleotides read TGTGCCAGCAGCCGCTCCTCCGTGGCGCTAACAGATACGCAGTATTTT. The full variable domain, in which reference TRBV5-4 and TRBJ2-3 provide the parts outside the CDR3, is ETGVTQSPTHLIKTRGQQVTLRCSSQSGHNTVSWYQQALGQGPQFIFQYYREEENGRGNFPPRFSGLQFPNYSSELNVNALELDDSALYLCASSRSSVALTDTQYFGPGTRLTVL.

This clonotype was seen a few times. The chain couples TRBV7-9 to TRBJ1-4; 9 nucleotides match TRBD1. Germline loops: CDR1 SEHNR, CDR2 FQNEAQ (reference sequence). Unmatched junction bases numbered 3, after V lost 5 bases and J lost 2 bases. This CDR3 spans 15 amino acids. CDR3 residues: CASSITGGTNEKLFF. Written as DNA, the CDR3 is TGTGCCAGCAGCATTACAGGGGGCACTAATGAAAAACTGTTTTTT.

This clonotype was detected ten times or more. The chain has TRBV5-6 and TRBJ2-3; D remains unclear. The CDR3 is made up of 12 amino acids. Germline loops: CDR1 SGHDT, CDR2 YYEEEE. Trimming removed 4 bases from V and 2 bases from J, with 5 bases in between. CDR3 nucleotide sequence: TGTGCCAGCAGCGCTATCACAGATACGCAGTATTTT. It codes for CASSAITDTQYF.

The rearrangement links TRBV6-2 or TRBV6-3 to TRBJ2-6; D is uncertain. Germline values: CDR1 MNHEY, CDR2 SVGEGT. The CDR3 consists of 13 residues. Deletions cut 5 bases from V and 4 bases from J, with 6 bases between. The CDR3 reads CASSDPGANVLTF. CDR3 bases: TGTGCCAGCAGTGACCCCGGGGCCAACGTCCTGACTTTC.

J is TRBJ2-3 and V is TRBV6-5, with 7 bases matching TRBD2. The ends lost 0 bases at V and 6 bases at J; junction bases unmatched: 15. CDR1 and CDR2 from the germline V gene are MNHEY and SVGAGI. The CDR3 has 18 amino acids. CDR3 bases: TGTGCCAGCAGTTACTCGGTATGGTCCGGGACTACCCGGGATACGCAGTATTTT. Its protein is CASSYSVWSGTTRDTQYF.

This clonotype has a count of ten or more. The chain recombines TRBV20-1 with TRBJ2-5, with 7 bases fitting TRBD1. The CDR3 runs 14 residues. Unmatched junction bases numbered 8, after V lost 0 bases and J lost 7 bases. The germline V gene encodes CDR1 DFQATT and CDR2 SNEGSKA (reference sequence). CDR3 in amino acids: CSARDFTGAWTQYF. CDR3 DNA: TGCAGTGCTAGAGATTTCACAGGGGCATGGACCCAGTACTTC.

The sample holds many counts of this clonotype. This chain uses TRBV4-3 with TRBJ2-3; D remains ambiguous. Germline V gives CDR1 LGHNA, CDR2 YSLEER. This CDR3 comprises 14 residues. The ends were cut back, 3 bases at V and 9 bases at J, with 16 bases in the middle. The CDR3 nucleotides are TGCGCCAGCAGCCAGCGCCCCGTGGTTGGGACGCAGTATTTT. Translated, it gives CASSQRPVVGTQYF.

This clonotype was observed at least ten times. V usage is TRBV5-1 and J usage is TRBJ2-5; D ambiguous. Germline assignment: CDR1 SGHRS and CDR2 YFSETQ. This CDR3 is 13 amino acids long. Trimming shortened V by 3 bases and J by 2 bases, and 8 bases separated the two germline ends. CDR3 sequence: CASSSEPQETQYF. The CDR3 DNA reads as TGCGCCAGCAGCTCCGAGCCTCAAGAGACCCAGTACTTC. Full variable domain (missing parts from reference TRBV5-1 and TRBJ2-5): KAGVTQTPRYLIKTRGQQVTLSCSPISGHRSVSWYQQTPGQGLQFLFEYFSETQRNKGNFPGRFSGRQFSNSRSEMNVSTLELGDSALYLCASSSEPQETQYFGPGTRLLVL.

This clonotype showed up many times. The J gene is TRBJ1-4, the V gene TRBV5-1; TRBD1 matches at 8 bases. The CDR3 contains 14 residues. With V trimmed by 5 bases and J by 5 bases, 5 bases remained unmatched. CDR1 and CDR2 from the germline V gene are SGHRS and YFSETQ. CDR3 region: CASRWDRSNEKLFF. The CDR3 coding sequence is TGCGCCAGCAGGTGGGACAGGTCCAATGAAAAACTGTTTTTT.

Turning to this clonotype: A much larger clone sits a single nucleotide away, making a read error possible. The chain joins TRBV29-1 to TRBJ2-6; D gene unclear. V lost 6 bases, J lost 0 bases, and 12 bases lay in between. Per germline, CDR1 SQVTM and CDR2 ANQGSEA. The CDR3 is made up of 15 amino acids. The CDR3 region is CSVAGYSSGANVLTF. The CDR3 coding sequence is TGCAGCGTGGCAGGCTACAGCTCTGGGGCCAACGTCCTGACTTTC.

The sample holds many counts of this clonotype. The CDR3 is CATDRGSEKLFF. As DNA, the CDR3 is TGTGCCACCGACAGGGGTTCTGAAAAACTGTTTTTT. The rearrangement links TRBV2 to TRBJ1-4; TRBD1 matches at 8 bases. J was trimmed by 7 bases and V by 10 bases; bases with no gene match: 5. This CDR3 is 12 amino acids long. Germline V gene sequence: CDR1 SNHLY, CDR2 FYNNEI. Full variable domain (remainder filled in from reference TRBV2 and TRBJ1-4): EPEVTQTPSHQVTQMGQEVILRCVPISNHLYFYWYRQILGQKVEFLVSFYNNEISEKSEIFDDQFSVERPDGSNFTLKIRSTKLEDSAMYFCATDRGSEKLFFGSGTQLSVL.

This clonotype was seen repeatedly, ten times or more. This chain links TRBV7-2 with TRBJ2-2; D is possibly TRBD2 (7 bases). The CDR3 spans 14 residues. Germline assignment: CDR1 SGHTA and CDR2 FQGNSA. Trimming pared 5 bases from V and 2 bases from J, leaving 9 bases between. The CDR3: CASSRGANTGELFF. The CDR3 DNA is TGTGCCAGCAGCCGGGGGGCCAACACCGGGGAGCTGTTTTTT.

This clonotype was seen at least ten times. The chain uses TRBV12-3 or TRBV12-4 and TRBJ2-1; 10 bases fit TRBD2. This CDR3 contains 16 residues. V was clipped by 0 bases and J by 10 bases; unmatched bases: 9. The CDR3 bases are TGTGCCAGCAGTTTAGCGGGGGCTAGCGGGAGACTAGAGCAGTTCTTC. Protein product: CASSLAGASGRLEQFF.

Worth noting for this clonotype: One junction end disagrees with the germline gene, perhaps due to a read error. The CDR3 sequence is CASGLGFRELYSNQPQHF. DNA of the CDR3: TGTGCCAGCGGCTTAGGTTTCAGGGAACTCTATAGCAATCAGCCCCAGCATTTT. The V gene is TRBV11-2, the J gene TRBJ1-5; TRBD1 is a possible D gene (5 bases). The germline CDR1 and CDR2 sequences are SGHAT and FQNNGV. The length of the CDR3 is 18 residues.

This clonotype was seen many times. The J gene is TRBJ1-1, the V gene TRBV4-3; D is possibly TRBD1 (5 bases). Germline CDR1 reads LGHNA; CDR2 reads YSLEER. This CDR3 has 13 amino acids. Trimming cost V 0 bases and J 10 bases, with 12 bases left between them. The CDR3 DNA reads TGCGCCAGCAGCCAAGATCTAGCAGGGCGAGCTTTCTTT. Encoded protein: CASSQDLAGRAFF.

Ten or more counts support this clonotype. The V and J genes are TRBV7-2 and TRBJ2-3; TRBD2 is a possible D gene (6 bases). Trimming took off 5 bases at V and 6 bases at J, with 15 bases between the two ends. Germline-derived CDR1 and CDR2 are SGHTA and FQGNSA. This CDR3 is built from 14 residues. CDR3 DNA: TGTGCCAGCAGCCACGGGACTCTGCGGGATACGCAGTATTTT. It yields the protein CASSHGTLRDTQYF.

This clonotype was detected ten times or more. J is TRBJ2-1 and V is TRBV18; 10 bases are a match to TRBD2. V lost 3 bases to trimming and J lost 14 bases; unmatched junction nucleotides: 13. The CDR3 length is 15 residues. Germline CDR1 is KGHSH and CDR2 is LQKENI. CDR3 protein: CASSPGLAGERRKFF. The CDR3 bases are TGTGCCAGCTCACCGGGCCTAGCGGGAGAAAGACGAAAGTTCTTC.

The table lists this clonotype with many counts. V and J are TRBV5-4 and TRBJ2-3; D may be TRBD2 (6 bases). The CDR3 runs 14 residues. Germline loops: CDR1 SGHNT, CDR2 YYREEE (reference sequence). The V gene lost 3 bases and the J gene lost 4 bases, with 12 bases spanning the gap. The CDR3 loop reads CASSYRGSADTQYF. The CDR3 DNA reads TGTGCCAGCAGCTACCGGGGGTCTGCAGATACGCAGTATTTT.

The rearrangement joins TRBV4-3 to TRBJ2-5; D is undetermined. Trimming cost V 1 base and J 5 bases, with 14 bases left between them. Germline loops: CDR1 LGHNA, CDR2 YSLEER. The CDR3 contains 15 residues. The CDR3 sequence: CASSQVLDYGETQYF. The CDR3 nucleotides read TGCGCCAGCAGCCAAGTGTTGGATTACGGGGAGACCCAGTACTTC.